Below, 14 T cell receptor beta chains from the same sample are listed, as sequenced in a study of blood T cell repertoires in COVID-19. The data were produced by immunoSEQ multiplex PCR, yet TCRdb's version contains in-frame clones alone and is incomplete. This repertoire shows some 190,000 clones, around 90% found once; its top ten account for around 4.8%. The source material was peripheral blood. Source of these receptors: a human donor in a cohort sampled during active COVID-19.

On this clone: Mismatch with germline at one junction end may stem from a read error. The chain joins TRBV7-8 to TRBJ1-1, with 8 nucleotides matching TRBD1. Germline V gene data show CDR1 as SGHVS and CDR2 as FQNEAQ. The CDR3 spans 14 residues. CDR3 sequence (DNA): TGTGCCAGCAGCTTTCACAGGGGGAACCCTGAAGCTTTCTTT. It specifies CASSFHRGNPEAFF.

The gene calls are TRBV5-1 and TRBJ2-1; the D gene is possibly TRBD2 (7 bases). Per the germline V gene, CDR1 is SGHRS and CDR2 is YFSETQ. V shed 4 bases and J shed 7 bases, with 18 bases lying between them. This CDR3 contains 15 residues. CDR3 region: CASSPDWGGANEQFF. The CDR3 region has the DNA TGCGCCAGCAGCCCTGATTGGGGGGGGGCGAATGAGCAGTTCTTC.

With respect to this clone: Other DNA sequences within the sample encode an identical CDR3. This sequence joins TRBV5-1 and TRBJ1-2; TRBD1 matches 8 bases. The V gene end was trimmed by 4 bases and the J gene end by 6 bases; junction bases not matched to a gene: 5. Germline assignment: CDR1 SGHRS and CDR2 YFSETQ. CDR3 length: 13 residues. The CDR3 sequence is CASSLGQGNGYTF. The DNA of the CDR3 is TGCGCCAGCAGCCTAGGACAGGGAAATGGCTACACCTTC.

The CDR3 sequence is CASSLAKSGAGTGELFF. DNA for the CDR3: TGTGCCAGCAGCTTAGCGAAATCAGGGGCTGGGACCGGGGAGCTGTTTTTT. The chain uses TRBV7-2 and TRBJ2-2; TRBD1 is a possible D gene (6 bases). This CDR3 spans 17 amino acids. Germline V gene sequence: CDR1 SGHTA, CDR2 FQGNSA. V lost 0 bases to trimming and J lost 5 bases, with 16 bases between them.

This chain uses TRBV3-1 (or the pseudogene TRBV3-2) with TRBJ2-2; D not certain. V was clipped by 2 bases and J by 1 base, with 5 bases between them. Germline CDR1 and CDR2: LGHDT and YNNKEL (reference sequence). CDR3 length: 14 residues. CDR3 in amino acids: CASSQWQNTGELFF. CDR3 DNA sequence: TGTGCCAGCAGCCAATGGCAGAACACCGGGGAGCTGTTTTTT.

The V gene is TRBV7-2, the J gene TRBJ2-5; TRBD1 aligns across 8 bases. Germline-derived CDR1 and CDR2 are SGHTA and FQGNSA. Trimming took 5 bases from V and 3 from J; bases not matched to a gene: 5. CDR3 length: 14 residues. Written as DNA, the CDR3 is TGTGCCAGCAGCAGATACAGGGGGGAAGAGACCCAGTACTTC. It codes for CASSRYRGEETQYF.

The J gene is TRBJ1-2, the V gene TRBV28; 10 bases fit TRBD1. Looked up from germline, CDR1 is MDHEN and CDR2 is SYDVKM. This CDR3 is 15 amino acids long. V lost 5 bases, J lost 8 bases, and 11 bases stayed unmatched. The DNA for the CDR3 is TGTGCCAGCAGTGCTCCCCCCGGGACAGGGGTGGGCTACACCTTC. Encoded protein: CASSAPPGTGVGYTF.

CDR3 sequence reads: CATRRSSSYNEQFF. The CDR3, as DNA: TGCGCCACCCGACGGAGTAGCTCCTACAATGAGCAGTTCTTC. This rearrangement joins TRBV5-1 to TRBJ2-1; D not certain. CDR1 is SGHRS, CDR2 YFSETQ, per germline. The V gene lost 9 bases and the J gene lost 0 bases, with 13 bases spanning the gap. CDR3 size: 14 residues.

The rearrangement uses TRBV9 and TRBJ1-6, with TRBD1 identical over 10 bases. CDR3 length: 17 residues. J was trimmed by 4 bases and V by 4 bases; bases with no gene match: 8. The germline V gene encodes CDR1 SGDLS and CDR2 YYNGEE. The CDR3 loop is CASSSGTGARYNSPLHF. CDR3 bases: TGTGCCAGCAGCTCCGGGACAGGGGCCAGGTATAATTCACCCCTCCACTTT.

The gene calls are TRBV6-6 and TRBJ1-5, with 7 nucleotides matching TRBD1. The CDR3 has 16 amino acids. The V gene's germline CDR1 is MNHNY and CDR2 SVGAGI (reference sequence). V shed 4 bases and J 0 bases; nucleotides not matched to a gene: 6. The CDR3 region is CASSSTGFDSNQPQHF. Written as DNA, the CDR3 is TGTGCCAGCAGTTCGACAGGGTTCGATAGCAATCAGCCCCAGCATTTT.

The chain combines TRBV3-1 (or the pseudogene TRBV3-2) with TRBJ2-5, with D possibly matching TRBD2 (5 bases). The CDR3 extends over 16 amino acids. Germline CDR1 is LGHDT and CDR2 is YNNKEL (reference sequence). V gave up 1 base and J gave up 3 bases, with 15 bases separating them. CDR3 sequence reads: CASSQGRGSGKETQYF. The CDR3 region has the DNA TGTGCCAGCAGCCAAGGACGGGGTTCCGGGAAAGAGACCCAGTACTTC.

This chain joins TRBV27 and TRBJ1-2; D perhaps matches TRBD1 (5 bases). Trimming took off 6 bases at V and 4 bases at J, with 15 bases between the two ends. Germline CDR1 and CDR2: MNHEY and SMNVEV (reference sequence). CDR3 size: 14 residues. The CDR3 nucleotides read TGTGCCAGCAGCCCATCGACAGTTGGCTATGGCTACACCTTC. Its translation is CASSPSTVGYGYTF.

The J gene is TRBJ2-7, the V gene TRBV10-1, with 7 bases aligning to TRBD2. V dropped 7 bases and J dropped 2; count of bases not matched to a gene: 8. There are 14 residues in the CDR3. CDR1 WNHNN and CDR2 SYGVQD come from the germline V gene (reference sequence). CDR3 sequence (DNA): TGCGCCAGCAATCAGACTAGCTGGACCTACGAGCAGTACTTC. Protein: CASNQTSWTYEQYF.

CDR3 loop: CASSVASAYEQFF. In nucleotides, the CDR3 is TGTGCCAGCAGCGTTGCTAGCGCTTATGAGCAGTTCTTC. The V call is TRBV9, the J call TRBJ2-1, with a tentative D call TRBD2 (6 bases). Trimming cost V 2 bases and J 8 bases, with 11 bases left between them. The length of the CDR3 is 13 residues. CDR1 and CDR2 (germline): SGDLS, YYNGEE.